One sample yielded the 8 T cell receptor beta chains listed below, sequenced in a study of blood T cell repertoires in COVID-19. Repertoires were generated with immunoSEQ multiplex PCR, while TCRdb's copy carries only in-frame clones and drops some. The data hold roughly 230,000 clones, with approximately 80% observed a single time. Sequencing used peripheral blood. These receptors all stem from a woman aged 50 to 65 with acute or convalescent COVID-19.

The chain links TRBV28 to TRBJ2-7; maybe TRBD1 (6 bases). In germline, CDR1 is MDHEN, CDR2 SYDVKM. The V end lost 4 bases, the J end lost 4 bases, and 11 bases lay between the germline ends. CDR3 size: 13 residues. The CDR3 loop is CASSSDRWYEQYF. Here the CDR3 DNA reads TGTGCCAGCAGTTCCGACAGGTGGTACGAGCAGTACTTC.

The chain employs TRBV2 and TRBJ2-7, with 10 nucleotides matching TRBD1. The junction had 10 bases not matched to a gene; V was cut back by 7 bases and J by 4 bases. Germline-derived CDR1 and CDR2 are SNHLY and FYNNEI. This CDR3 is 15 amino acids long. CDR3 nucleotide sequence: TGTGCCAGCAACATCGACAGGGGGCGCTTGTACGAGCAGTACTTC. This sequence encodes CASNIDRGRLYEQYF.

The CDR3, as DNA: TGTGCCAGCAGCTTAGCAGGGACTAGTAACGAGCAGTACTTC. Translating it yields CASSLAGTSNEQYF. J is TRBJ2-7 and V is TRBV7-9; TRBD2 aligns across 8 bases. CDR3 size: 14 residues. The V and J ends lost 0 bases and 5 bases, in that order; junction bases with no gene match: 3. Per the germline V gene, CDR1 is SEHNR and CDR2 is FQNEAQ (reference sequence).

This clone was seen just once. The chain employs TRBV4-3 and TRBJ1-5; no clear D gene. The CDR3 totals 14 residues. Per the germline V gene, CDR1 is LGHNA and CDR2 is YSLEER. Trimming shortened V by 1 base and J by 0 bases, and 4 bases separated the two germline ends. The CDR3 DNA reads TGCGCCAGCAGCCAAGCCCATAGCAATCAGCCCCAGCATTTT. It codes for CASSQAHSNQPQHF.

The chain uses TRBV28 and TRBJ2-3; 10 bases align to TRBD2. CDR1 and CDR2 from the germline V gene are MDHEN and SYDVKM. CDR3 length equals 16 residues. V dropped 5 bases and J dropped 2; count of bases not matched to a gene: 7. CDR3 coding DNA: TGTGCCAGCAGTGTGCACAGCGGGGGGGACACAGATACGCAGTATTTT. Its translation: CASSVHSGGDTDTQYF.

The rearrangement uses TRBV28 and TRBJ1-3; no clear D gene. This CDR3 is built from 13 residues. Germline V CDR1 and CDR2: MDHEN, SYDVKM. Between the trimmed V and J ends, which lost 3 bases and 0 bases, there was a span of 3 bases. The CDR3: CASSLRSGNTIYF. The CDR3 bases are TGTGCCAGCAGTTTGCGCTCTGGAAACACCATATATTTT.

This clone occurred once. The chain links TRBV4-3 to TRBJ1-1; 9 nucleotides agree with TRBD1. Trimming at V came to 3 bases and at J to 4 bases, leaving 6 bases not matched to a gene. CDR1 and CDR2 from the germline V gene are LGHNA and YSLEER. The CDR3 runs 15 residues. The CDR3 is CASSQWDRDITEAFF. The CDR3 nucleotides read TGCGCCAGCAGCCAGTGGGACAGGGATATCACTGAAGCTTTCTTT.

The genes are TRBV5-5 and TRBJ1-1; D unclear. Trimming stripped 2 bases from V and 5 bases from J, with 13 bases between. Germline lookup yields CDR1 SGHKS and CDR2 YYEKEE (reference sequence). This CDR3 comprises 14 residues. CDR3 sequence: CASSLSGLGTEAFF. The CDR3 region has the DNA TGTGCCAGCAGCTTATCCGGACTGGGAACTGAAGCTTTCTTT.